The sequence of this T cell receptor (beta chain) was determined in a study of blood T cells in healthy people across ages. At the level of the study: In model experiments, template switching was able to capture about one barcoded beta molecule for every two T cells that were present. Study observations and caveats: It was held that diversity estimates obtained from one million T cells represented underestimates. Older individuals had lower TCR beta diversity per million T cells (the decline was roughly linear).

This clonotype was detected a few times. Antigen unknown. The authors ran a second PCR of 7 to 11 cycles using a sample-barcoded 5' primer and a J-beta primer mix. Every cDNA molecule bore a tag from a template-switch adaptor containing 12 random nucleotides. TCRdb fed the 5' RACE reads into MiXCR, producing one record per CDR3 protein. The sample includes about 1.1 million distinct CDR3 sequences, around two fifths of them seen just once. The sample was blood. The sequence was collected from a man aged 18-30 years in good health.

The CDR3 spells CASSSTHRPNNYGYTF. CDR3 DNA sequence: TGTGCCAGCAGCTCAACCCACAGGCCCAACAACTATGGCTACACCTTC. The chain has TRBV7-9 and TRBJ1-2; TRBD1 is a possible D gene (5 bases). V was trimmed by 4 bases and J by 2 bases, leaving 17 bases between them. The CDR3 totals 16 residues. Germline CDR1 reads SEHNR; CDR2 reads FQNEAQ (reference sequence).